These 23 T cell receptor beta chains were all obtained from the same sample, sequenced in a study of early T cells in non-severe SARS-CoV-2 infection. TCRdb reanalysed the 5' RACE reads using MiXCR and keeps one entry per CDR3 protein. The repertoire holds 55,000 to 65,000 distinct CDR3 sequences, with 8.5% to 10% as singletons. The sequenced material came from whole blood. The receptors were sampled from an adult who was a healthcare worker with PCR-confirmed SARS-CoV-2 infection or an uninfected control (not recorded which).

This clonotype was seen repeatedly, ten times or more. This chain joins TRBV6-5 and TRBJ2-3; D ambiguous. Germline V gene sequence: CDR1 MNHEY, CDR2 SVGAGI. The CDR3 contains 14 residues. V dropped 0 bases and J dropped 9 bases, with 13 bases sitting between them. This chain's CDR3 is CASSYSQRVGTQYF. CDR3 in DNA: TGTGCCAGCAGTTACTCGCAAAGGGTAGGGACGCAGTATTTT.

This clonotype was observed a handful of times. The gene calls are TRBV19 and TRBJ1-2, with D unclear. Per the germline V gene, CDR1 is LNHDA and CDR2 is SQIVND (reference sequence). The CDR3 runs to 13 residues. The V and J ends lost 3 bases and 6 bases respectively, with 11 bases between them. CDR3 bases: TGTGCCAGTAGTATTTCGGGGTACCATGGCTACACCTTC. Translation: CASSISGYHGYTF.

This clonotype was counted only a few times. The CDR3 coding sequence is TGTGCCAGCAGGTCAGATCGGTTGAACACTGAAGCTTTCTTT. Amino acids: CASRSDRLNTEAFF. This chain connects TRBV2 to TRBJ1-1; no clear D. Trimming pared 6 bases from V and 0 bases from J, leaving 11 bases between. Looked up from germline, CDR1 is SNHLY and CDR2 is FYNNEI. The CDR3 runs to 14 residues.

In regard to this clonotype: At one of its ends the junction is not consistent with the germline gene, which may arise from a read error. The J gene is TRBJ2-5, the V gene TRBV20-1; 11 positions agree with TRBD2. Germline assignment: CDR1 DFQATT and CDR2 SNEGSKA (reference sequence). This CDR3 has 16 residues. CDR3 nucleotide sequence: TGCAGTGCCAGAGGGATTAGCGGGAGGGCCTTAGAGACCCAGTACTTC. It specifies CSARGISGRALETQYF.

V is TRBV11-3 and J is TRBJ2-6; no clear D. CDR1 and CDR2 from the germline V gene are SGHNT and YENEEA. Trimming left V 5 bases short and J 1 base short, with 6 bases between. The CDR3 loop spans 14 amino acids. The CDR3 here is CASSPYSGANVLTF. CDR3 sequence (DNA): TGTGCCAGCAGCCCATATTCTGGGGCCAACGTCCTGACTTTC.

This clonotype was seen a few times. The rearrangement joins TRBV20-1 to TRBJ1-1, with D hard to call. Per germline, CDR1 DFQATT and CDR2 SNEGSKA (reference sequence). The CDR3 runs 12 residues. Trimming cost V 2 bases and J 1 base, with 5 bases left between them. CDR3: CSARNRNTEAFF. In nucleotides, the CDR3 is TGCAGTGCTAGAAACAGGAACACTGAAGCTTTCTTT.

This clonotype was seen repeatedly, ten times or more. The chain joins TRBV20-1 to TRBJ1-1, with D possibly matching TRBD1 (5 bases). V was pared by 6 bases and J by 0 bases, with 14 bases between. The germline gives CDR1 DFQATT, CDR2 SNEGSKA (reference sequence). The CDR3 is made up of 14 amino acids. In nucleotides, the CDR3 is TGCAGTGCGTCTCCGGGACGGCTGAACACTGAAGCTTTCTTT. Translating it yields CSASPGRLNTEAFF.

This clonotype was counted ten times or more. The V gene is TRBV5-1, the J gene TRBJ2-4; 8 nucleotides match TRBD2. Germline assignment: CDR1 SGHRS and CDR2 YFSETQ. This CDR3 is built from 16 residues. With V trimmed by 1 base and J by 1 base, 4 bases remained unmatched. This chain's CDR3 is CASSLSRGAAKNIQYF. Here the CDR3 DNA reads TGCGCCAGCAGCTTGTCGCGGGGGGCGGCCAAAAACATTCAGTACTTC.

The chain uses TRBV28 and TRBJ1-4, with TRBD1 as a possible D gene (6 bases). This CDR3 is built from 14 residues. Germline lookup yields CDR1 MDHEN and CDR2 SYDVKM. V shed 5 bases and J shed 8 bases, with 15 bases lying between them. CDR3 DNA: TGTGCCAGCAGTGGAGGGGGAACGGGGGAAAAACTGTTTTTT. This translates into CASSGGGTGEKLFF. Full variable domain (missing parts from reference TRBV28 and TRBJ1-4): DVKVTQSSRYLVKRTGEKVFLECVQDMDHENMFWYRQDPGLGLRLIYFSYDVKMKEKGDIPEGYSVSREKKERFSLILESASTNQTSMYLCASSGGGTGEKLFFGSGTQLSVL.

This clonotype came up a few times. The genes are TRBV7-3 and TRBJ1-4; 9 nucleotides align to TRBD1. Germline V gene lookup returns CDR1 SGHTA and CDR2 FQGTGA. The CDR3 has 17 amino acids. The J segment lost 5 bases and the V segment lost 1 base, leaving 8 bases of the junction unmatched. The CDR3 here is CASSLNPPGTGNEKLFF. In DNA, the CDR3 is TGTGCCAGCAGCTTAAACCCGCCGGGGACAGGGAATGAAAAACTGTTTTTT.

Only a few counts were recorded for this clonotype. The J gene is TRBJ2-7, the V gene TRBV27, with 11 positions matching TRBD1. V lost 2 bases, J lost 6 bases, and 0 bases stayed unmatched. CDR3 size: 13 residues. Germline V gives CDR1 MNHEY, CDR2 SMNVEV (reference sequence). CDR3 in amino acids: CASSLGTGGEQYF. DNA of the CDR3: TGTGCCAGCAGTTTAGGGACAGGGGGCGAGCAGTACTTC.

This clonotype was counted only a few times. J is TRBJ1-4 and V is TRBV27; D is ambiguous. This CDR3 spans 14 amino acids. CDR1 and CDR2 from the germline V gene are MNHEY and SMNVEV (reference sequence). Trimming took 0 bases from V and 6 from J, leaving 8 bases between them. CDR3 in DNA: TGTGCCAGCAGTTTATCGAGCCCTTATGAAAAACTGTTTTTT. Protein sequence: CASSLSSPYEKLFF.

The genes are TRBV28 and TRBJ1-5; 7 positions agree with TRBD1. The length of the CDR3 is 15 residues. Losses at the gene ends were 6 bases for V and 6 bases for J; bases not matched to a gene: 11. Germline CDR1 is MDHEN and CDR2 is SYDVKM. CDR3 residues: CASSTPTGFAQPQHF. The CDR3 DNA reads TGTGCCAGCAGCACCCCGACAGGGTTTGCTCAGCCCCAGCATTTT.

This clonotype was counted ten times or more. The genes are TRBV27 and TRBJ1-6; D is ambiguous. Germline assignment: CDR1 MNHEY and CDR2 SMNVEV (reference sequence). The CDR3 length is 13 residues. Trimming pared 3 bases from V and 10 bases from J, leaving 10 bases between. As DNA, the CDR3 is TGTGCCAGCAGTTTTTCGTACGGATCACCCCTCCACTTT. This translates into CASSFSYGSPLHF.

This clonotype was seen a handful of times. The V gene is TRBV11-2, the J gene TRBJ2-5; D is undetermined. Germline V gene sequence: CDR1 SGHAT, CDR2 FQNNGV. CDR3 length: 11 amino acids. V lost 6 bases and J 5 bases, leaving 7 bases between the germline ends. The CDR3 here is CASRLGETQYF. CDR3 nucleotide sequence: TGTGCCAGCAGGCTTGGGGAGACCCAGTACTTC.

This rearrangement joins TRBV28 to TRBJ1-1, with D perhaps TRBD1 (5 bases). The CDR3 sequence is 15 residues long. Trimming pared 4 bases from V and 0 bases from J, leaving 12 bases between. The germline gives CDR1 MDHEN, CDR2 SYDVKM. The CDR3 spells CASSSQGRMNTEAFF. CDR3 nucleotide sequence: TGTGCCAGCAGTTCCCAGGGACGGATGAACACTGAAGCTTTCTTT.

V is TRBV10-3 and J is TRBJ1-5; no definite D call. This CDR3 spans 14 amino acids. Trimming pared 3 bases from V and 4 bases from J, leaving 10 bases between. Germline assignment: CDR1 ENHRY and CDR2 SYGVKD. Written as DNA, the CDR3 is TGTGCCATCAGTGACAGGAATCGGAATCAGCCCCAGCATTTT. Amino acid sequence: CAISDRNRNQPQHF.

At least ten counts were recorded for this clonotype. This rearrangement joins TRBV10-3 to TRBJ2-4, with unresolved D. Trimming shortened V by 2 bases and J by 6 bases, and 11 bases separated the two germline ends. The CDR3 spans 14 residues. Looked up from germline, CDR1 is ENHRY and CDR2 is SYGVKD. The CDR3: CAISEPRAGNIQYF. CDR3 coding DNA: TGTGCCATCAGTGAGCCCCGAGCAGGAAACATTCAGTACTTC.

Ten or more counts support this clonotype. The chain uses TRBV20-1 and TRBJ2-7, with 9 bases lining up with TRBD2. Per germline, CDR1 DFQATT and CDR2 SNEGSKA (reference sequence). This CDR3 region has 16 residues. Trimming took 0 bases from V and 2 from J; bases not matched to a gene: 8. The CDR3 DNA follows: TGCAGTGCTAGAGATCTCTGGGCGGGAGGGGCCTACGAGCAGTACTTC. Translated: CSARDLWAGGAYEQYF.

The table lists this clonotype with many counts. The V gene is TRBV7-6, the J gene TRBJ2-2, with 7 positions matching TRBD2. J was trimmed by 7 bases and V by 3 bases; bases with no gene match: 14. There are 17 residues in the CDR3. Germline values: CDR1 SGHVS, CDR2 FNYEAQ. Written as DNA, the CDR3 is TGTGCCAGCAGCTTTTCGTCATGGCTAGCGGAAAACGGGGAGCTGTTTTTT. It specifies CASSFSSWLAENGELFF. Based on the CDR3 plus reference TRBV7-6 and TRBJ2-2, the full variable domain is GAGVSQSPRYKVTKRGQDVALRCDPISGHVSLYWYRQALGQGPEFLTYFNYEAQQDKSGLPNDRFSAERPEGSISTLTIQRTEQRDSAMYRCASSFSSWLAENGELFFGEGSRLTVL.

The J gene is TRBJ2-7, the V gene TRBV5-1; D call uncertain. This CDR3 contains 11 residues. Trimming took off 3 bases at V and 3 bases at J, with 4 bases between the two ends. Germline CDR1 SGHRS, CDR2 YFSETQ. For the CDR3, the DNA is TGCGCCAGCAGCTCCTACTACGAGCAGTACTTC. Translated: CASSSYYEQYF.

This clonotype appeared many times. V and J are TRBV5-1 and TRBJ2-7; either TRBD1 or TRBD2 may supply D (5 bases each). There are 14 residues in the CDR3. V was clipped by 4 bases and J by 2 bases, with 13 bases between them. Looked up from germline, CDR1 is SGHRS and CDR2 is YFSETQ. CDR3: CASSVRDATYEQYF. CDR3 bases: TGCGCCAGCAGCGTCCGGGACGCAACCTACGAGCAGTACTTC.

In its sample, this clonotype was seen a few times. Here the CDR3 reads CASTLPIYEQYF. Here the CDR3 DNA reads TGTGCCAGCACCCTTCCCATCTACGAGCAGTACTTC. This chain uses TRBV28 with TRBJ2-7; D ambiguous. Germline V gene data show CDR1 as MDHEN and CDR2 as SYDVKM. CDR3 length: 12 amino acids. V gave up 7 bases and J gave up 3 bases, with 10 bases separating them.